This T cell receptor beta chain stems from a study of T cell changes during pregnancy in multiple sclerosis. V shed 3 bases, J shed 3 bases, and the junction held 6 bases outside the gene matches. The CDR3 contains 14 residues. The germline V gene encodes CDR1 SGDLS and CDR2 YYNGEE. TCRdb's table, derived via immunoSEQ multiplex PCR, lists solely in-frame clones and lacks some. The table records about 49,000 clones, about 95% of them present only once. The receptor comes from a female donor with multiple sclerosis, enrolled in a pregnancy study. The chain couples TRBV9 to TRBJ2-7; 7 bases map to TRBD1. The sequences come from CD8+ T cells from peripheral blood mononuclear cells, collected in the first trimester of pregnancy. CDR3: CASSGQGTSYEQYF. The CDR3 DNA follows: TGTGCCAGCAGCGGACAGGGAACTAGCTACGAGCAGTACTTC.